Presented here are 13 T cell receptor beta chains from one specimen sequenced in a study of siplizumab effects on memory and regulatory T cells. Clones were sequenced by immunoSEQ multiplex PCR, and TCRdb holds only the in-frame ones, with some missing. The sample consists of some 100,000 clones, more than 85% of them appearing once. Material for sequencing was CD8+ T cells sorted from blood. Receptors were obtained from a human donor in good health.

The V and J genes are TRBV27 and TRBJ2-2, with 10 bases that match TRBD1. Germline CDR1 and CDR2: MNHEY and SMNVEV (reference sequence). V shed 7 bases, J shed 3 bases, and the junction held 11 bases outside the gene matches. This CDR3 is built from 17 residues. The CDR3 DNA sequence: TGTGCCAGCAAGTCCCCATGGACAGGGGGGGACACCGGGGAGCTGTTTTTT. Its translation: CASKSPWTGGDTGELFF.

The chain is built from TRBV30 and TRBJ2-3; D gene uncertain. Trimming removed 0 bases at V and 6 bases at J, with 7 bases between. The CDR3 has 12 residues. Germline CDR1 reads GTSNPN; CDR2 reads SVGIG (reference sequence). The CDR3 region has the DNA TGTGCCTGGAGTGTACGTCTCGATACGCAGTATTTT. It specifies CAWSVRLDTQYF.

As DNA, the CDR3 is TGCGCCAGCAGCCAAGATGAGGGCCCACGGAATGAGCAGTTCTTC. The encoded protein is CASSQDEGPRNEQFF. The chain couples TRBV4-3 to TRBJ2-1; a weak D match, TRBD2 (5 bases). The CDR3 sequence is 15 residues long. Trimming shortened V by 0 bases and J by 7 bases, and 13 bases separated the two germline ends. The V gene's germline CDR1 is LGHNA and CDR2 YSLEER.

The chain carries TRBV11-3 and TRBJ2-1, with D possibly being TRBD2 (5 bases). The CDR3 totals 20 residues. The ends were cut back, 7 bases at V and 0 bases at J, with 28 bases in the middle. Germline CDR1 and CDR2: SGHNT and YENEEA. This chain's CDR3 is CASIGEAPRSFKSSYNEQFF. CDR3 sequence (DNA): TGTGCCAGCATCGGGGAAGCCCCCAGAAGTTTCAAAAGCTCCTACAATGAGCAGTTCTTC. The entire variable domain, with the rest obtained from reference TRBV11-3 and TRBJ2-1, is as follows: EAGVVQSPRYKIIEKKQPVAFWCNPISGHNTLYWYLQNLGQGPELLIRYENEEAVDDSQLPKDRFSAERLKGVDSTLKIQPAELGDSAVYLCASIGEAPRSFKSSYNEQFFGPGTRLTVL.

This rearrangement joins TRBV9 to TRBJ2-1; 7 nucleotides line up with TRBD2. This CDR3 spans 15 amino acids. CDR1 and CDR2 from the germline V gene are SGDLS and YYNGEE. V was pared by 4 bases and J by 3 bases, with 7 bases of the junction left unmatched. CDR3 coding DNA: TGTGCCAGCAGCTCCTCCGGGACTAACTACAATGAGCAGTTCTTC. It translates to CASSSSGTNYNEQFF.

This clone is a singleton in its sample. The chain recombines TRBV2 with TRBJ2-1, with 7 bases fitting TRBD1. V trimming: 11 bases; J trimming: 8 bases; junction bases outside the gene matches: 21. The germline V gene has CDR1 SNHLY and CDR2 FYNNEI. The CDR3 has 16 amino acids. The CDR3 DNA reads TGTGCCCGCGAACGTACCCGGGACAGTGCTTTCGATGAGCAGTTCTTC. Its translation is CARERTRDSAFDEQFF.

This clone is classed as medium-sized. The J gene is TRBJ2-7, the V gene TRBV27; possibly TRBD1 for D (7 bases). Germline values: CDR1 MNHEY, CDR2 SMNVEV (reference sequence). Between the trimmed V and J ends, which lost 1 base and 6 bases, there was a span of 16 bases. CDR3 length: 15 residues. The CDR3 loop is CASSLLGRGDSEQYF. CDR3 bases: TGTGCCAGCAGTTTATTGGGCAGGGGGGATTCCGAGCAGTACTTC.

The chain recombines TRBV13 with TRBJ2-3; 8 bases are a match to TRBD2. V dropped 5 bases and J dropped 3; count of bases not matched to a gene: 10. This CDR3 region has 16 residues. Germline values: CDR1 PRHDT, CDR2 FYEKMQ (reference sequence). CDR3 nucleotide sequence: TGTGCCAGCAGCCCGACCGGGACTAGTAGGACAGATACGCAGTATTTT. This translates into CASSPTGTSRTDTQYF.

The chain links TRBV9 to TRBJ2-7; TRBD1 aligns across 8 bases. The CDR3 is 15 amino acids. V dropped 4 bases and J dropped 2; count of bases not matched to a gene: 8. Germline CDR1 SGDLS, CDR2 YYNGEE. CDR3 amino acids: CASSNGGRGPYEQYF. The CDR3, as DNA: TGTGCCAGCAGCAATGGGGGCAGGGGGCCCTACGAGCAGTACTTC. The complete variable domain, with remaining parts taken from reference TRBV9 and TRBJ2-7, reads DSGVTQTPKHLITATGQRVTLRCSPRSGDLSVYWYQQSLDQGLQFLIQYYNGEERAKGNILERFSAQQFPDLHSELNLSSLELGDSALYFCASSNGGRGPYEQYFGPGTRLTVT.

The chain recombines TRBV7-9 with TRBJ1-1; a possible D gene is TRBD1 (5 bases). The CDR3 length is 17 residues. CDR1 and CDR2 (germline): SEHNR, FQNEAQ (reference sequence). Trimming shortened V by 4 bases and J by 1 base, and 19 bases separated the two germline ends. The CDR3 protein is CASSWGVPGQWNTEAFF. The DNA of the CDR3 is TGTGCCAGCAGCTGGGGGGTTCCGGGGCAGTGGAACACTGAAGCTTTCTTT.

This clone was seen more than once but under ten times. V usage is TRBV11-3 and J usage is TRBJ2-7; D may match TRBD1 or TRBD2 (6 bases each). Trimming removed 3 bases at V and 5 bases at J, with 14 bases between. The CDR3 has 14 amino acids. Germline CDR1 reads SGHNT; CDR2 reads YENEEA. The CDR3 nucleotides are TGTGCCAGCAGCTTTGGGGGGCCGGTCGACGAGCAGTACTTC. This translates into CASSFGGPVDEQYF.

The chain recombines TRBV13 with TRBJ2-1; D not resolved. Germline-derived CDR1 and CDR2 are PRHDT and FYEKMQ (reference sequence). V dropped 5 bases and J dropped 8 bases, with 13 bases sitting between them. This CDR3 contains 13 residues. The CDR3 protein is CASSAFHHHEQFF. DNA of the CDR3: TGTGCCAGCAGCGCTTTCCACCATCATGAGCAGTTCTTC.

This clone was seen only a few times. The J gene is TRBJ1-1, the V gene TRBV4-1; D is unresolved. There are 13 residues in the CDR3. Germline values: CDR1 MGHRA, CDR2 YSYEKL. The ends were cut back, 6 bases at V and 4 bases at J, with 12 bases in the middle. The CDR3 sequence: CASRIGVATEAFF. CDR3 DNA sequence: TGCGCCAGCAGGATCGGGGTTGCCACTGAAGCTTTCTTT.